These 4 T cell receptor beta chains share one sample of origin, sequenced in a study of cytomegalovirus exposure and HLA in healthy donors. The PCR contained 60 Vbeta and 13 Jbeta primers. TCRdb keeps only in-frame clones here, not all; method: immunoSEQ multiplex PCR. The profile shows 40,000 or so clones, about 70% of them singletons. The specimen sequenced was PBMCs. The receptors here all came from a man aged 40-50 years in good health and CMV-seronegative.

The chain links TRBV29-1 to TRBJ1-2; maybe TRBD1 (5 bases). Germline assignment: CDR1 SQVTM and CDR2 ANQGSEA. Trimming left V 6 bases short and J 5 bases short, with 16 bases between. The CDR3 loop spans 13 amino acids. CDR3 sequence (DNA): TGCAGCGTCATCCCGGCAGGGTCTTATGGCTACACCTTC. Translation gives CSVIPAGSYGYTF.

The CDR3 loop reads CASSAMTGLTYGYTF. CDR3 nucleotide sequence: TGTGCCAGCAGTGCGATGACAGGGTTGACCTATGGCTACACCTTC. The V gene is TRBV2, the J gene TRBJ1-2; 7 nucleotides line up with TRBD1. The junction had 9 bases not matched to a gene; V was cut back by 4 bases and J by 4 bases. The CDR3 length is 15 residues. Per germline, CDR1 SNHLY and CDR2 FYNNEI.

Worth noting for this clone: Other DNA sequences of this sample code for an identical CDR3. The CDR3 is CASSYRGSSPLHF. The DNA for the CDR3 is TGTGCCAGCAGTTACAGGGGGAGTTCACCCCTCCACTTT. V and J are TRBV6-5 and TRBJ1-6; tentatively, D is TRBD1 (6 bases). This CDR3 region has 13 residues. Trimming shortened V by 2 bases and J by 9 bases, and 8 bases separated the two germline ends. The germline gives CDR1 MNHEY, CDR2 SVGAGI.

The chain combines TRBV5-8 with TRBJ1-5; D is ambiguous. The germline V gene encodes CDR1 SGHTS and CDR2 YDEGEE. V was cut by 0 bases and J by 10 bases, with 11 bases left in between. The CDR3 runs 13 residues. The CDR3 DNA is TGTGCCAGCAGCTTGGATGAATCCACACCCCAGCATTTT. This encodes CASSLDESTPQHF.